This T cell receptor beta chain was profiled in a study of T cells in Graves' hyperthyroidism and ophthalmopathy. Study-level findings and limits: Blood also held most thyroid clonotypes expanded beyond 0.001. Patients with ophthalmopathy were separated from those with stable hyperthyroidism by a 13 V-J model.

Hyperthyroidism, newly diagnosed and lasting under 2 months, affected patients aged 18 to 65. Patients were excluded because of uncontrolled infection, other autoimmune disease, pregnancy or lactation. V shed 4 bases, J shed 8 bases, and the junction held 13 bases outside the gene matches. This CDR3 region has 15 residues. Per germline, CDR1 SGHTA and CDR2 FQGNSA. RNA transcripts served as the template for amplifying TCR beta CDR3 regions. First-round RT-PCR targeting the TCR CDR3 was performed with the HTBI primer set. TCRdb redid the calling of the multiplex PCR reads with MiXCR, one entry per CDR3 protein. The sample records 370,000 or so distinct CDR3 sequences, approximately 25% being singletons. This clonotype was recorded many times. Its specificity is unknown.

The source of this sequence is a man aged 45-60 years with Graves' hyperthyroidism. The sequenced sample was blood. The V call is TRBV7-2, the J call TRBJ2-7, with TRBD2 identical over 8 bases. DNA for the CDR3: TGTGCCAGCAGCTCTGATCAGAGCGGGAGTCCGCAGCAGTACTTC. Amino acids: CASSSDQSGSPQQYF.